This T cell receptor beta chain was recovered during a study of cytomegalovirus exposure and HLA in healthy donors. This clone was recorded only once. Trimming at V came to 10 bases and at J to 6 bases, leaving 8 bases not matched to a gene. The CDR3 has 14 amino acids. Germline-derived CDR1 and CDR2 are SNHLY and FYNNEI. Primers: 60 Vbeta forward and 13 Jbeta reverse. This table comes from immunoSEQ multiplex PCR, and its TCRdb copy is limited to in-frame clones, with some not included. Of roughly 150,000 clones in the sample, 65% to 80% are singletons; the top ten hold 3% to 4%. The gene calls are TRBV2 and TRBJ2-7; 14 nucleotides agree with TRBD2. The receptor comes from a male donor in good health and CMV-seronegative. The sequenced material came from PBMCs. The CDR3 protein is CATVGLAGAGEQYF. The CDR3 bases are TGTGCCACAGTGGGACTAGCGGGGGCTGGCGAGCAGTACTTC.